This is a list of T cell receptor beta chains from one sample in a study of immune evolution from preneoplasia to lung adenocarcinoma. TCRdb's copy holds only in-frame clones and misses some; the assay was immunoSEQ multiplex PCR. Among several thousand clones listed, approximately 83% were seen once. The sample comprised FFPE atypical adenomatous hyperplasia tissue from the lung. These receptors came from a person aged 70 to 79 with lung adenocarcinoma. Each CDR3 is given with its conserved first and last residue. The D gene is left open where the match is weak. Not every row has a clone size; where given, it reads once, few, many or a size class.

v_call	clone_size	j_call	d_call	cdr3_aa	cdr3_nt
TRBV2	-	TRBJ2-5	-	CASSEAGQETQYF	TGTGCCAGCAGTGAAGCGGGACAAGAGACCCAGTACTTC
TRBV10-3	once	TRBJ1-5	-	CAISDSRVGEGQPQHF	TGTGCCATCAGTGACTCTCGAGTAGGGGAGGGTCAGCCCCAGCATTTT
TRBV29-1	-	TRBJ1-2	TRBD1	CSVAGSQGADYGYTF	TGCAGCGTTGCTGGGTCGCAGGGGGCGGACTATGGCTACACCTTC
TRBV19	-	TRBJ2-7	TRBD2	CASTDTSGYEQYF	TGTGCCAGTACCGACACTAGCGGTTACGAGCAGTACTTC
TRBV6-1	-	TRBJ1-5	TRBD1	CASRGQGAEEPQHF	TGTGCCAGCAGAGGACAGGGGGCCGAGGAGCCCCAGCATTTT
TRBV4-1	-	TRBJ2-1	-	CASSQVIVNEQFF	TGCGCCAGCAGCCAAGTTATTGTCAATGAGCAGTTCTTC
TRBV19	-	TRBJ2-3	-	CASSGGREADTQYF	TGTGCCAGTAGTGGCGGCAGGGAGGCAGATACGCAGTATTTT
TRBV27	-	TRBJ2-2	-	CASSLSTPLGRFGELFF	TGTGCCAGCAGTTTATCTACACCTCTCGGACGGTTCGGGGAGCTGTTTTTT
TRBV6-1	few	TRBJ1-5	-	CASSEGGGLNQPQHF	TGTGCCAGCAGTGAAGGGGGGGGTCTCAATCAGCCCCAGCATTTT
TRBV18	-	TRBJ2-7	-	CASSPAEDLWEQYF	TGTGCCAGCTCACCGGCAGAGGATCTTTGGGAGCAGTACTTC
TRBV6-5	once	TRBJ2-7	-	CASSYSRSSYEQYF	TGTGCCAGCAGTTACTCCAGGAGTTCGTACGAGCAGTACTTC
TRBV29-1	once	TRBJ1-2	TRBD1	CSGGQGKGGYTF	TGCAGCGGTGGACAGGGGAAGGGTGGCTACACCTTC
TRBV19	once	TRBJ2-1	-	CASRVNDEQFF	TGTGCCAGTAGAGTGAATGATGAGCAGTTCTTC
TRBV6-5	-	TRBJ2-3	TRBD2	CASSYLAGDTDTQYF	TGTGCCAGCAGTTACTTAGCGGGGGACACAGATACGCAGTATTTT
TRBV4-1	-	TRBJ2-6	-	CASSQARVSYSGANVLTF	TGCGCCAGCAGCCAAGCTCGGGTCAGCTACTCTGGGGCCAACGTCCTGACTTTC
TRBV4-1	-	TRBJ2-1	-	CASSQGLDNEQFF	TGCGCCAGCAGCCAAGGGCTAGACAATGAGCAGTTCTTC
TRBV6-5	-	TRBJ1-1	-	CASSYGTDRPNTEAFF	TGTGCCAGCAGTTACGGGACCGACAGGCCGAACACTGAAGCTTTCTTT
TRBV4-1	-	TRBJ1-4	-	CASSQAGGEKLFF	TGCGCCAGCAGCCAAGCAGGCGGAGAAAAACTGTTTTTT
TRBV5-1	-	TRBJ1-2	TRBD1	CASSWGTGSNGYTF	TGCGCCAGCAGCTGGGGGACAGGGTCAAATGGCTACACCTTC
TRBV19	large	TRBJ1-5	-	CAKKDPVVGNQPQHF	TGTGCCAAAAAGGATCCGGTCGTAGGCAATCAGCCCCAGCATTTT
TRBV11-3	-	TRBJ1-5	-	CASSKDSLQPQHF	TGTGCCAGCAGCAAAGACAGCCTTCAGCCCCAGCATTTT
TRBV27	-	TRBJ1-1	-	CASRKSLMNTEAFF	TGTGCCAGCAGAAAGTCCCTTATGAACACTGAAGCTTTCTTT
TRBV28	-	TRBJ2-1	TRBD1	CASSRETQGRNEQFF	TGTGCCAGCAGCCGAGAAACACAGGGGCGGAATGAGCAGTTCTTC
TRBV10-3	once	TRBJ2-3	TRBD1	CAISESTGGGTDTQYF	TGTGCCATCAGTGAGTCGACAGGGGGGGGCACAGATACGCAGTATTTT
TRBV6-6	-	TRBJ2-7	-	CASSYSGASYEQYF	TGTGCCAGCAGTTACTCAGGGGCCTCCTACGAGCAGTACTTC
TRBV19	once	TRBJ1-1	-	CASSNYGRTEAFF	TGTGCCAGTAGTAATTATGGGCGGACTGAAGCTTTCTTT
TRBV5-1	-	TRBJ2-1	TRBD1	CASSPHRTGPYNEQFF	TGCGCCAGCAGCCCACACCGGACAGGTCCGTACAATGAGCAGTTCTTC
TRBV30	-	TRBJ2-2	-	CAWSAVADTGELFF	TGTGCCTGGAGCGCGGTGGCGGACACCGGGGAGCTGTTTTTT
TRBV11-2	once	TRBJ1-2	TRBD1	CASSYRGSVGYTF	TGTGCCAGCAGCTACAGGGGAAGTGTTGGCTACACCTTC
TRBV18	once	TRBJ1-2	-	CASSPGTPGYTF	TGTGCCAGCTCTCCCGGGACGCCGGGCTACACCTTC
TRBV11-2	-	TRBJ1-1	-	CASSPAGTYNTEAFF	TGTGCCAGCAGCCCCGCCGGGACTTACAACACTGAAGCTTTCTTT
TRBV11-1	-	TRBJ2-1	-	CASSLRAGPYNEQFF	TGTGCCAGCAGCTTACGTGCGGGCCCCTACAATGAGCAGTTCTTC
TRBV27	-	TRBJ1-1	-	CASSSRAGGPQIAFF	TGTGCCAGCAGTTCACGGGCGGGGGGTCCCCAAATCGCTTTCTTT
TRBV5-8	once	TRBJ2-1	-	CASSLGGEQFF	TGTGCCAGCAGCTTGGGTGGAGAGCAGTTCTTC
TRBV5-4	-	TRBJ2-3	TRBD2	CASSLGSGEGQYF	TGTGCCAGCAGCTTGGGGTCCGGGGAGGGACAGTATTTT
TRBV9	-	TRBJ1-1	-	CASSVAGIGGVTGDTEAFF	TGTGCCAGCAGCGTAGCTGGAATTGGGGGGGTTACGGGAGACACTGAAGCTTTCTTT
TRBV28	-	TRBJ2-3	-	CASSTDFNPPDTQYF	TGTGCCAGCAGTACCGATTTTAACCCGCCAGATACGCAGTATTTT
TRBV15	-	TRBJ2-7	TRBD1	CATSTRTGGKTYYEQYF	TGTGCCACCAGCACCCGAACAGGGGGAAAAACCTATTACGAGCAGTACTTC
TRBV9	-	TRBJ1-2	-	CASSVDLWNTAEHGYTF	TGTGCCAGCAGCGTAGACCTGTGGAACACGGCTGAGCATGGCTACACCTTC
TRBV6-5	-	TRBJ1-2	-	CASSYSGSAAPYGYTF	TGTGCCAGCAGTTACTCAGGGAGTGCCGCCCCTTATGGCTACACCTTC
TRBV6-1	-	TRBJ2-5	TRBD1	CASSGRGRETQYF	TGTGCCAGCAGTGGAAGGGGGCGCGAGACCCAGTACTTC
TRBV19	-	TRBJ1-2	-	CASSSPKGWYGYTF	TGTGCCAGTAGTTCCCCAAAGGGGTGGTATGGCTACACCTTC
TRBV7-9	-	TRBJ1-5	-	CASSLSNQPQHF	TGTGCCAGCAGCTTAAGCAATCAGCCCCAGCATTTT
TRBV6-6	-	TRBJ1-4	-	CASSHRERSEKLFF	TGTGCCAGCAGCCACAGGGAAAGGAGTGAAAAACTGTTTTTT
TRBV4-1	once	TRBJ1-1	-	CASSQVNWNTEAFF	TGCGCCAGCAGCCAAGTTAACTGGAACACTGAAGCTTTCTTT
TRBV18	-	TRBJ2-5	-	CASSLTEKETQYF	TGTGCCAGCTCACTGACAGAGAAAGAGACCCAGTACTTC
TRBV27	-	TRBJ1-2	-	CASSLSGGDGGYTF	TGTGCCAGCAGTTTATCGGGAGGGGACGGGGGCTACACCTTC
TRBV18	-	TRBJ2-5	-	CASSPSKETQYF	TGTGCCAGCTCACCGTCTAAAGAGACCCAGTACTTC
TRBV5-1	once	TRBJ2-7	-	CASSLYRSYEQYF	TGCGCCAGCAGCTTGTACCGATCCTACGAGCAGTACTTC
TRBV29-1	-	TRBJ1-2	-	CSVEDDSEGWRGYTF	TGCAGCGTTGAAGATGATTCGGAGGGCTGGAGGGGCTACACCTTC
TRBV7-6	-	TRBJ2-5	TRBD1	CASSYGTEETQYF	TGTGCCAGCAGCTACGGGACAGAAGAGACCCAGTACTTC
TRBV5-1	-	TRBJ2-5	-	CASSLVARGRGETQYF	TGCGCCAGCAGCTTGGTTGCGCGGGGTCGCGGAGAGACCCAGTACTTC
TRBV5-6	-	TRBJ2-3	TRBD1	CASSGDRGGTDTQYF	TGTGCCAGCAGCGGCGACAGGGGGGGCACAGATACGCAGTATTTT
TRBV9	-	TRBJ2-2	-	CASSPRQRTGELFF	TGTGCCAGCAGCCCAAGACAGAGAACCGGGGAGCTGTTTTTT
TRBV6-5	once	TRBJ1-2	TRBD1	CASRGDSSGYGYTF	TGTGCCAGCAGAGGGGACAGTTCGGGCTATGGCTACACCTTC
TRBV15	-	TRBJ2-1	TRBD2	CATSIFLAGLELNEQFF	TGTGCCACCAGCATTTTCTTAGCGGGACTAGAGCTTAATGAGCAGTTCTTC
TRBV21-1	-	TRBJ1-5	-	CASSNQGAKPQHF	TGTGCCAGCAGCAACCAGGGGGCGAAGCCCCAGCATTTT
TRBV18	-	TRBJ2-3	-	CASSPTLGGRTDTQYF	TGTGCCAGCTCACCTACCCTTGGCGGACGCACAGATACGCAGTATTTT
TRBV6-5	-	TRBJ2-7	-	CASSTGYEQYF	TGTGCCAGCAGTACCGGCTACGAGCAGTACTTC